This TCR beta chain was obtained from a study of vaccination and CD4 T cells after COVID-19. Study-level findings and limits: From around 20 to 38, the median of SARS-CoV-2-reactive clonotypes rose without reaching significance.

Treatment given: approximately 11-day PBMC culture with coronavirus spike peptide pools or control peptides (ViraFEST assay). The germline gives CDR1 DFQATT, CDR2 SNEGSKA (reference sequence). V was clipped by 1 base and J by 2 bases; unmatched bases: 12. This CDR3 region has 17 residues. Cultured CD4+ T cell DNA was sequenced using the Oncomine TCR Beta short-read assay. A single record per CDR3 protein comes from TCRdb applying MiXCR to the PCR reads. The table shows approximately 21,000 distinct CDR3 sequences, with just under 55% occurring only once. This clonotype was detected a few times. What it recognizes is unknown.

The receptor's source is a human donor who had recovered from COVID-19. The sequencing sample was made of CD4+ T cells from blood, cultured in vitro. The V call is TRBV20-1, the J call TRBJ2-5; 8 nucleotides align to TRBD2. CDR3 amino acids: CSARVLAANWGQETQYF. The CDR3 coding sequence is TGCAGTGCTAGAGTACTAGCGGCAAATTGGGGGCAAGAGACCCAGTACTTC.